This TCR beta chain was identified in a study of T-cell memory formation after mild COVID-19. Study-wide points: Among clones contracting day 15 to 85, CD4/CD8 was balanced, whereas later expanders leaned CD4+. Pre-infection memory showed some responding clones, and this suggested that cross-reactive memory joined. Most CD4+ clones that shrank were in CM and EM, while CD8+ ones turned up in EMRA.

This CDR3 has 14 amino acids. Germline V gene data show CDR1 as SGHDT and CDR2 as YYEEEE. The germline V and J ends were trimmed by 4 bases and 6 bases, with 17 bases remaining between them. This clonotype was observed at least ten times. Its antigen is unknown. TCRdb reprocessed the 5' RACE reads via MiXCR and lists one record per CDR3 protein. The repertoire holds about 14,000 distinct CDR3 sequences, with 12% as singletons. This TCR was sampled from an adult woman who had mild COVID-19 (a few samples of this study predate the infection). Cell type and time point are not known. The chain links TRBV5-6 to TRBJ2-7, with a tentative D call TRBD2 (6 bases). Sample: PBMCs or a T cell subset sorted from them (not recorded which). The DNA for the CDR3 is TGTGCCAGCAGCCCGGGGGTTTGGGAGGCCGAGCAGTACTTC. This translates into CASSPGVWEAEQYF.